The T cell receptor (beta chain) under discussion was sequenced for a study of blood T cell repertoires in COVID-19. Germline V gene sequence: CDR1 LNHDA, CDR2 SQIVND (reference sequence). J was trimmed by 7 bases and V by 7 bases; bases with no gene match: 7. The CDR3 is made up of 13 amino acids. In this sample, this clone turned up a few times. The table came from immunoSEQ multiplex PCR; TCRdb's copy has only in-frame clones and leaves some out. The sample lists 95,000 to 150,000 clones, more than 75% occurring once. The TCR was taken from a man aged 55 to 69 with acute or convalescent COVID-19. Sequences were obtained from peripheral blood. The chain uses TRBV19 and TRBJ2-1; 7 bases agree with TRBD1. The CDR3 coding sequence is TGTGCCAGTATGGGGGTACAGGGGAATGAGCAGTTCTTC. Translated: CASMGVQGNEQFF.